This TCR beta chain stems from a study of blood T cell repertoires in COVID-19. A word on this clone: The sample has other DNA sequences that encode this CDR3 too.

Trimming cost V 2 bases and J 8 bases; bases outside gene matches: 4. This CDR3 comprises 14 residues. Per the germline V gene, CDR1 is SGHRS and CDR2 is YFSETQ. Using immunoSEQ multiplex PCR, the repertoire was profiled, and TCRdb retains in-frame clones only, with some absent. This repertoire shows about 330,000 clones, roughly 88% found once; its top ten account for approximately 4%. The TCR sequence derives from a woman aged 45 to 65 with active or convalescent COVID-19. Specimen: peripheral blood. The chain couples TRBV5-1 to TRBJ1-4, with 9 positions matching TRBD1. The CDR3: CASSFGQGREKLFF. Written as DNA, the CDR3 is TGCGCCAGCAGCTTTGGACAGGGGAGGGAAAAACTGTTTTTT.